The clone carrying this TCR beta chain has a single count. The sample comes from a study of blood T cell repertoires in COVID-19. CDR1 and CDR2 from the germline V gene are SGHRS and YFSETQ. CDR3 length: 15 amino acids. V gave up 0 bases and J gave up 4 bases; unmatched junction bases: 3. The method was immunoSEQ multiplex PCR; TCRdb's version includes in-frame clones alone and lacks a portion of them. The data show 250,000 or so clones, about 90% seen once. The TCR sequence derives from a woman aged 30 to 39 with acute COVID-19. The chain has TRBV5-1 and TRBJ2-7, with 11 bases fitting TRBD2. Sequenced input: PBMCs or T cells enriched from blood (not recorded which). The CDR3 protein is CASSLELAGVYEQYF. The DNA of the CDR3 is TGCGCCAGCAGCTTGGAACTAGCGGGAGTGTACGAGCAGTACTTC.